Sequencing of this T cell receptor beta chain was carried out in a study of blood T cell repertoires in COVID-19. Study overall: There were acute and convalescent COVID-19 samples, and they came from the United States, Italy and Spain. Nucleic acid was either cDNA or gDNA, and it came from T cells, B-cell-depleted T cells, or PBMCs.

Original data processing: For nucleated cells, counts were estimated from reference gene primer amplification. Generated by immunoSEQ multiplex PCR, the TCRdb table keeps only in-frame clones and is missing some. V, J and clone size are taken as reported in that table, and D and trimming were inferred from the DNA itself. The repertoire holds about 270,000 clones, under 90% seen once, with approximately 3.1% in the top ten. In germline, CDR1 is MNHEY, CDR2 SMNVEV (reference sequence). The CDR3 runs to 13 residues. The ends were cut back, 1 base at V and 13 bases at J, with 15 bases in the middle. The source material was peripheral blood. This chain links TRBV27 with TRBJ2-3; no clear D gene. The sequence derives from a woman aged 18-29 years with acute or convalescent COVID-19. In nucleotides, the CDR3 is TGTGCCAGCAGTTTATGGGCCCCCCATCCTAAGTATTTT. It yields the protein CASSLWAPHPKYF.